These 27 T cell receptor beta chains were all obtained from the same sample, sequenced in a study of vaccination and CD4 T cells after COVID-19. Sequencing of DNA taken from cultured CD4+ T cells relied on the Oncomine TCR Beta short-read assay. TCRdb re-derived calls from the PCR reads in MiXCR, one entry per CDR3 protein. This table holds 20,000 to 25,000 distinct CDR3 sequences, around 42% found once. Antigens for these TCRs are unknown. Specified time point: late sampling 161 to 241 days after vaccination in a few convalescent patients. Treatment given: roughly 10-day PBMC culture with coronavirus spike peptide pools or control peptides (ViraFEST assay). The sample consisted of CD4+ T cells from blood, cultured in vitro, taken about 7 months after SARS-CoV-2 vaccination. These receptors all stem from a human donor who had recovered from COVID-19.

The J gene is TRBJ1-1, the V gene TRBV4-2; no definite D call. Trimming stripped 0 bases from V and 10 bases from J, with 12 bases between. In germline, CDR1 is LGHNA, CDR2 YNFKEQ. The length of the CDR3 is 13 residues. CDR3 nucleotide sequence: TGTGCCAGCAGCCAAGAAGTAGGGTCGATAGCTTTCTTT. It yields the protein CASSQEVGSIAFF.

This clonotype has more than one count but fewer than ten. CDR3 nucleotide sequence: TGCAGTGCTAGAGGACTAGTGGGTGAGCAGTTCTTC. Translation gives CSARGLVGEQFF. The rearrangement joins TRBV20-1 to TRBJ2-1; possibly TRBD2 for D (6 bases). CDR1 is DFQATT and CDR2 is SNEGSKA in the germline V gene (reference sequence). The V end lost 1 base, the J end lost 9 bases, and 10 bases lay between the germline ends. The CDR3 loop spans 12 amino acids.

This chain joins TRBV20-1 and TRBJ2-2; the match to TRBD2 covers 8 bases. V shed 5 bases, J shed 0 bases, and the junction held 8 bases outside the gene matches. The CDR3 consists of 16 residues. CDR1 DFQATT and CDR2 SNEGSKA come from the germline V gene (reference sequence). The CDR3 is CSASGYSGANTGELFF. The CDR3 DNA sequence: TGCAGTGCTTCCGGATATAGCGGGGCGAACACCGGGGAGCTGTTTTTT.

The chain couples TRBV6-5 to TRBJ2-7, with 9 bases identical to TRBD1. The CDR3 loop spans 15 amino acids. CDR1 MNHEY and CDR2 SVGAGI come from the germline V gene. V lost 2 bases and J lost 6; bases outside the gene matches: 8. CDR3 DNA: TGTGCCAGCAGTTACACGCACAGGGGGCGGGTCGAGCAGTACTTC. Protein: CASSYTHRGRVEQYF.

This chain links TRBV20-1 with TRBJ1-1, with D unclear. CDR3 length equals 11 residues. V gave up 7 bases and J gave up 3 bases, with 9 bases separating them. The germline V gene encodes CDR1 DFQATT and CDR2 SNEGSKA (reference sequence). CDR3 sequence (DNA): TGCAGTGTTCGAACAGACACTGAAGCTTTCTTT. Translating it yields CSVRTDTEAFF.

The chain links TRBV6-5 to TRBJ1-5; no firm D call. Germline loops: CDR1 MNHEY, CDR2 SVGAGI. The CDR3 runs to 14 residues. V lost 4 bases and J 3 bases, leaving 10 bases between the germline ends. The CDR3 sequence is CASSSGAFNQPQHF. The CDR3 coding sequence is TGTGCCAGCAGTTCGGGAGCCTTCAATCAGCCCCAGCATTTT.

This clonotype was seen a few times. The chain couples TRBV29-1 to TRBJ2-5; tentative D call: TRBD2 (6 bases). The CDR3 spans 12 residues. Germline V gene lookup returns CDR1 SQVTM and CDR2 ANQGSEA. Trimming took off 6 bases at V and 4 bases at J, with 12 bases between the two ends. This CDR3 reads CSVRAGGETQYF. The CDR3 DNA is TGCAGCGTGCGAGCGGGTGGAGAGACCCAGTACTTC.

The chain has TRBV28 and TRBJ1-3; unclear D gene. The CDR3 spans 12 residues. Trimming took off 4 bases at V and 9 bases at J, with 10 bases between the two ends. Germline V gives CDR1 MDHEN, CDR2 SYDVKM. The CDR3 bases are TGTGCCAGCAGTTCGGCGGCGAGCACCATATATTTT. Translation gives CASSSAASTIYF.

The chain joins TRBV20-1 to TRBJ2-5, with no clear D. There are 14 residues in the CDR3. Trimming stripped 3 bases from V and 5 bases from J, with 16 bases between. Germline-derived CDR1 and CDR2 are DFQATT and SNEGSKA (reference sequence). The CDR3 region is CSASPSNLGETQYF. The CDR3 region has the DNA TGCAGTGCTAGCCCCAGCAACCTGGGGGAGACCCAGTACTTC.

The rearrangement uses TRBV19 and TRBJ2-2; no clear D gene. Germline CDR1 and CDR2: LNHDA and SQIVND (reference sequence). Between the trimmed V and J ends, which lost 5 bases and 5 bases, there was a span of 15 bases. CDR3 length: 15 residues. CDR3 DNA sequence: TGTGCCAGTAGTCACGCAGCGATAACGACCGGGGAGCTGTTTTTT. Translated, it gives CASSHAAITTGELFF.

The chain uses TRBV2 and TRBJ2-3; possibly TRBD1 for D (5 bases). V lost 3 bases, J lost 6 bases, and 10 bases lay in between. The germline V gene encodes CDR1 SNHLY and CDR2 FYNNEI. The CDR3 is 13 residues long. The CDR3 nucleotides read TGTGCCAGCAGTGACGGACAAAGGGATACGCAGTATTTT. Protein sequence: CASSDGQRDTQYF. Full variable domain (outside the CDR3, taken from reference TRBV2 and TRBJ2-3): EPEVTQTPSHQVTQMGQEVILRCVPISNHLYFYWYRQILGQKVEFLVSFYNNEISEKSEIFDDQFSVERPDGSNFTLKIRSTKLEDSAMYFCASSDGQRDTQYFGPGTRLTVL.

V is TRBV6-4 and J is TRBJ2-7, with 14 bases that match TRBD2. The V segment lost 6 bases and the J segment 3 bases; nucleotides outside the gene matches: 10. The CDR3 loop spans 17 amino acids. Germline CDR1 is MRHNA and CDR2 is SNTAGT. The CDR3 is CASREGLAGVVNYEQYF. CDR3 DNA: TGTGCCAGCAGGGAGGGACTAGCGGGAGTTGTGAACTACGAGCAGTACTTC.

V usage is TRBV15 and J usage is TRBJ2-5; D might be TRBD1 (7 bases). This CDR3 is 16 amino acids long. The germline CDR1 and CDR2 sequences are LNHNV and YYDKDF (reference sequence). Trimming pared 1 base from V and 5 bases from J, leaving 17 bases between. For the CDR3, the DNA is TGTGCCACCAGCAGAGGCGATGCAGGGGGGTACGAGACCCAGTACTTC. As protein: CATSRGDAGGYETQYF. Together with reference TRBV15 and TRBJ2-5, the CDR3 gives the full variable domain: DAMVIQNPRYQVTQFGKPVTLSCSQTLNHNVMYWYQQKSSQAPKLLFHYYDKDFNNEADTPDNFQSRRPNTSFCFLDIRSPGLGDTAMYLCATSRGDAGGYETQYFGPGTRLLVL.

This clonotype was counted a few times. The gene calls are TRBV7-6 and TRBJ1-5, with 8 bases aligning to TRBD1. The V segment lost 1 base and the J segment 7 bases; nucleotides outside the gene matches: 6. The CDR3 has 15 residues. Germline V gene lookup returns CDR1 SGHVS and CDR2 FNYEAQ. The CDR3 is CASSLGTGSEQPQHF. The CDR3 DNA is TGTGCCAGCAGCTTAGGGACAGGGTCTGAGCAGCCCCAGCATTTT.

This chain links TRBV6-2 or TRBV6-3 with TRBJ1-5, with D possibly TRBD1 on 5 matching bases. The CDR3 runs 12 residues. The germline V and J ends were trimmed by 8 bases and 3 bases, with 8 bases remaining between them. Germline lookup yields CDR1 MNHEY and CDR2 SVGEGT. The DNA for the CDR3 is TGTGCCAGCGGGGCGGTCAATCAGCCCCAGCATTTT. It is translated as CASGAVNQPQHF.

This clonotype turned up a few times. In nucleotides, the CDR3 is TGTGCCAGCAGTGGAGGACAGGGAACCTATGGCTACACCTTC. It is translated as CASSGGQGTYGYTF. J is TRBJ1-2 and V is TRBV6-1; 8 nucleotides align to TRBD1. Trimming took 4 bases from V and 4 from J; bases not matched to a gene: 5. This CDR3 has 14 amino acids. From germline, CDR1 is MNHNS and CDR2 SASEGT.

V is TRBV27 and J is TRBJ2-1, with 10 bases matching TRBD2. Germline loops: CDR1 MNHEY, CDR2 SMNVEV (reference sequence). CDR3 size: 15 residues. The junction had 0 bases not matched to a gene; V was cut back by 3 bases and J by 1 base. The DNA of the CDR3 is TGTGCCAGCAGTTTGGGACTAGCGTCCTACAATGAGCAGTTCTTC. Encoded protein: CASSLGLASYNEQFF.

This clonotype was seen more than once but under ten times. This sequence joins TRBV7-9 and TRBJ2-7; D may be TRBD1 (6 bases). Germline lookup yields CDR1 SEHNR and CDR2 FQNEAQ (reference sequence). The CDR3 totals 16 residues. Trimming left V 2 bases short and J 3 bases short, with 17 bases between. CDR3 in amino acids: CASSLSPDRFNYEQYF. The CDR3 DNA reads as TGTGCCAGCAGCTTAAGCCCCGACAGGTTTAACTACGAGCAGTACTTC.

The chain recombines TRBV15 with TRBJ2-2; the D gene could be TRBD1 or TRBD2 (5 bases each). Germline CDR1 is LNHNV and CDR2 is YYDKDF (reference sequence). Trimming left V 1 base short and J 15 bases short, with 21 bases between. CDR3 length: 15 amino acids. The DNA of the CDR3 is TGTGCCACCAGCAGAGCGATGGGGGTCGAGTCGAGTGTGTTTTTT. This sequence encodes CATSRAMGVESSVFF. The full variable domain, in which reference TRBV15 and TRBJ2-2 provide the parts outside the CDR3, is DAMVIQNPRYQVTQFGKPVTLSCSQTLNHNVMYWYQQKSSQAPKLLFHYYDKDFNNEADTPDNFQSRRPNTSFCFLDIRSPGLGDTAMYLCATSRAMGVESSVFFGEGSRLTVL.

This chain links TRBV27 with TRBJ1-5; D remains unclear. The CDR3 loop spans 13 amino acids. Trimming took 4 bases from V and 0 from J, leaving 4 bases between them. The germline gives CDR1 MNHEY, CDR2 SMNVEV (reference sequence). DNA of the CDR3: TGTGCCAGCAGTTCGTATAGCAATCAGCCCCAGCATTTT. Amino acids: CASSSYSNQPQHF.

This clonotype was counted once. The CDR3 sequence is CASSARTSGGEQFF. The CDR3 DNA is TGTGCCAGCAGCGCGAGGACTAGCGGAGGAGAGCAGTTCTTC. The genes are TRBV7-3 and TRBJ2-1; TRBD2 agrees at 10 bases. Germline V gene data show CDR1 as SGHTA and CDR2 as FQGTGA. Trimming cost V 5 bases and J 10 bases; bases outside gene matches: 8. CDR3 length: 14 amino acids.

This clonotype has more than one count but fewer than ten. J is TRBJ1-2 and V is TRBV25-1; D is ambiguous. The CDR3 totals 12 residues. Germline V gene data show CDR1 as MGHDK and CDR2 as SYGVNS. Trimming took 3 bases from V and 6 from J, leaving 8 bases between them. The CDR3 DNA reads TGTGCCAGCAGTGAGGGGTGGGATGGCTACACCTTC. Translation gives CASSEGWDGYTF.

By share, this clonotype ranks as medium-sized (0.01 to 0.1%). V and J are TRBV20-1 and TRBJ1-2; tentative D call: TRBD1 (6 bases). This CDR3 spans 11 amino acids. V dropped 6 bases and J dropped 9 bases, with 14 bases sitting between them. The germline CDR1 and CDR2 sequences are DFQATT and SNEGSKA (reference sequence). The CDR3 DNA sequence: TGCAGTGCCCCGAAGGGGGAGCGCTACACCTTC. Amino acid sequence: CSAPKGERYTF.

The CDR3 spells CSAPGLAAYNEQFF. As DNA, the CDR3 is TGCAGTGCGCCGGGACTAGCAGCTTACAATGAGCAGTTCTTC. The J gene is TRBJ2-1, the V gene TRBV20-1; 9 positions agree with TRBD2. The germline CDR1 and CDR2 sequences are DFQATT and SNEGSKA (reference sequence). The CDR3 has 14 amino acids. V trimming: 6 bases; J trimming: 4 bases; junction bases outside the gene matches: 7.

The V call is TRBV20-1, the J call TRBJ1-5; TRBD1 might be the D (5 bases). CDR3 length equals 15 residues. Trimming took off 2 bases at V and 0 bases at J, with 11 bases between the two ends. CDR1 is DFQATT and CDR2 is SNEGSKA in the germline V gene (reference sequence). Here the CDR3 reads CSARPTENSNQPQHF. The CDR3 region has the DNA TGCAGTGCTAGACCGACAGAAAATAGCAATCAGCCCCAGCATTTT.

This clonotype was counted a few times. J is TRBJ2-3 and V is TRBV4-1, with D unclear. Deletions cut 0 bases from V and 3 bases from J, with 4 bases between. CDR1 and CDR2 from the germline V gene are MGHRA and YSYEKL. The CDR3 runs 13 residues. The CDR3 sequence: CASSQEQTDTQYF. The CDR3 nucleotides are TGCGCCAGCAGCCAAGAGCAGACAGATACGCAGTATTTT.

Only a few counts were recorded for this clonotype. CDR3 in amino acids: CASSYTTQGPKYF. Written as DNA, the CDR3 is TGTGCCAGCAGTTACACTACGCAAGGGCCGAAGTACTTC. The chain joins TRBV6-5 to TRBJ2-7; D is unresolved. V gave up 2 bases and J gave up 11 bases, with 16 bases separating them. This CDR3 is 13 amino acids long. Looked up from germline, CDR1 is MNHEY and CDR2 is SVGAGI.